A selection of T cell receptor beta chains follows, all from one sample in a study of blood T cell repertoires in COVID-19. The assay was immunoSEQ multiplex PCR, and TCRdb's table has in-frame clones only and misses some. Among approximately 250,000 clones listed, roughly 90% were seen once. Input material: PBMCs or T cells enriched from blood (not recorded which). The source of these receptors is a middle-aged man who had been exposed to COVID-19. CDR3s include the opening cysteine and the closing phenylalanine or tryptophan. A D gene is named only where the DNA matches it firmly. Part of the rows lack a size; the others show once, few, many or a class for expanded clones.

NA TRBJ2-3 NA TRBV20-1 CSASKPGFDTDTQYF TGCAGTGCTAGTAAGCCGGGATTTGACACAGATACGCAGTATTTT
NA TRBJ1-1 NA TRBV19 CASSMAAGMNTEAFF TGTGCCAGTAGTATGGCCGCGGGTATGAACACTGAAGCTTTCTTT
NA TRBJ1-6 NA TRBV18 CASSPGGDSPLHF TGTGCCAGCTCACCAGGGGGCGATTCACCCCTCCACTTT
NA TRBJ2-6 NA TRBV11-2 CASSLHRAGANVLTF TGTGCCAGCAGCTTACACAGGGCTGGGGCCAACGTCCTGACTTTC
TRBD1 TRBJ1-1 many TRBV27 CASSILTGVNTEAFF TGTGCCAGCAGTATTCTGACAGGGGTGAACACTGAAGCTTTCTTT
NA TRBJ1-2 few TRBV5-1 CASSSGQTYGYTF TGCGCCAGCAGCTCAGGACAGACCTATGGCTACACCTTC
TRBD2 TRBJ2-2 NA TRBV28 CASSFFLAGGAWTGELFF TGTGCCAGCAGTTTTTTTCTAGCGGGAGGGGCGTGGACCGGGGAGCTGTTTTTT
TRBD1 TRBJ2-3 NA TRBV5-4 CASSPGGTRAPDTQYF TGTGCCAGCAGTCCAGGGGGCACAAGGGCTCCAGATACGCAGTATTTT
TRBD1 TRBJ2-1 once TRBV27 CASRALDRVVNEQFF TGTGCCAGCAGGGCTTTGGACAGGGTCGTCAATGAGCAGTTCTTC
TRBD2 TRBJ2-3 NA TRBV3-1/TRBV3-2 CASGLAGVGADTQYF TGTGCCAGCGGACTAGCGGGGGTGGGGGCAGATACGCAGTATTTT
TRBD2 TRBJ2-7 NA TRBV2 CASRPFASGSFHEQYF TGTGCCAGCAGACCATTTGCTAGCGGGAGTTTCCACGAGCAGTACTTC
NA TRBJ2-1 NA TRBV27 CASSLSISVYNEQFF TGTGCCAGCAGTTTAAGTATTAGCGTTTACAATGAGCAGTTCTTC
TRBD1 TRBJ1-6 NA TRBV27 CASSQTGPNSPLHF TGTGCCAGCAGCCAGACAGGGCCCAATTCACCCCTCCACTTT
NA TRBJ2-5 NA TRBV28 CASSPGDGETQYF TGTGCCAGCAGTCCCGGGGATGGGGAGACCCAGTACTTC
TRBD2 TRBJ2-2 NA TRBV10-3 CAISDAGTTNTGELFF TGTGCCATCAGTGATGCCGGGACTACTAACACCGGGGAGCTGTTTTTT
NA TRBJ1-1 NA TRBV5-5 CASSFGRATEAFF TGTGCCAGCAGCTTCGGGCGGGCTACTGAAGCTTTCTTT
NA TRBJ2-7 NA TRBV19 CASSISGTGFYEQYF TGTGCCAGTAGTATTAGCGGGACAGGGTTCTACGAGCAGTACTTC
NA TRBJ2-5 NA TRBV6-2/TRBV6-3 CASSYCREETQYF TGTGCCAGCAGTTATTGTCGGGAAGAGACCCAGTACTTC
NA TRBJ1-2 few TRBV6-1 CASSETGNNYGYTF TGTGCCAGCAGTGAAACAGGGAACAACTATGGCTACACCTTC
TRBD1 TRBJ2-1 NA TRBV6-1 CASSEVGQGYNEQFF TGTGCCAGCAGTGAAGTAGGACAGGGCTACAATGAGCAGTTCTTC
NA TRBJ1-5 NA TRBV18 CASSPRDRTPQHF TGTGCCAGCTCACCGCGGGATCGGACACCCCAGCATTTT
TRBD2 TRBJ2-7 NA TRBV28 CASSLGLVGLEQYF TGTGCCAGCAGTCTGGGACTAGTGGGACTCGAGCAGTACTTC
TRBD1 TRBJ1-3 NA TRBV19 CASIRDSSGNTIYF TGTGCCAGTATACGGGACAGCTCTGGAAACACCATATATTTT
TRBD1 TRBJ2-1 NA TRBV6-2/TRBV6-3 CASSGPRDRGVYNEQFF TGTGCCAGCAGTGGACCGCGCGACAGGGGGGTCTACAATGAGCAGTTCTTC
TRBD1 TRBJ2-1 NA TRBV30 CAWSAGQASYNEQFF TGTGCCTGGAGTGCCGGACAGGCCTCCTACAATGAGCAGTTCTTC
NA TRBJ2-1 NA TRBV3-1/TRBV3-2 CASSQDSGVGNEQFF TGTGCCAGCAGCCAAGATTCCGGCGTCGGGAATGAGCAGTTCTTC
TRBD2 TRBJ2-1 NA TRBV7-3 CASSLMATSGRINEQFF TGTGCCAGCAGCTTAATGGCGACTAGCGGGAGAATCAATGAGCAGTTCTTC
NA TRBJ1-2 NA TRBV29-1 CSVEEEGTYGYTF TGCAGCGTTGAAGAGGAGGGGACCTATGGCTACACCTTC
NA TRBJ2-1 NA TRBV28 CASSLGSSYNEQFF TGTGCCAGCAGTTTGGGGAGCTCCTACAATGAGCAGTTCTTC
NA TRBJ1-6 NA TRBV28 CASTRDNSPLHF TGTGCCAGCACCCGGGATAATTCACCCCTCCACTTT
NA TRBJ2-7 NA TRBV7-9 CASSPTGAYEQYF TGTGCCAGCAGTCCGACTGGAGCCTACGAGCAGTACTTC
TRBD1 TRBJ1-2 NA TRBV6-1 CASSGLLDRDHSGYTF TGTGCCAGCAGTGGATTACTGGACAGGGATCATAGTGGCTACACCTTC
TRBD1 TRBJ2-5 NA TRBV7-2 CASSPIGSGQKQYF TGTGCCAGCAGTCCTATAGGATCGGGACAGAAACAGTACTTC
NA TRBJ1-2 once TRBV2 CASSPGARFNF TGTGCCAGCAGCCCAGGGGCACGATTCAACTTC
TRBD1 TRBJ2-7 NA TRBV13 CASSVGQGYEQYF TGTGCCAGCAGCGTGGGACAGGGATACGAGCAGTACTTC
NA TRBJ2-3 NA TRBV30 CAARGAGDTDTQYF TGTGCCGCCAGGGGGGCAGGCGACACAGATACGCAGTATTTT
NA TRBJ1-2 NA TRBV30 CAGGRDGYTF TGTGCCGGGGGGCGCGATGGCTACACCTTC
NA TRBJ2-7 once TRBV4-1 CASSQGQNYEQYF TGCGCCAGCAGCCAAGGACAGAACTACGAGCAGTACTTC
NA TRBJ1-2 NA TRBV4-3 CASSQVTIQGLNYGYTF TGCGCCAGCAGCCAGGTCACAATCCAGGGACTTAACTATGGCTACACCTTC
TRBD2 TRBJ2-7 NA TRBV27 CASSPLAGTYEQYF TGTGCCAGCAGTCCGCTAGCGGGTACCTACGAGCAGTACTTC